This T cell receptor (beta chain) was sequenced during a study of T-cell reconstitution after alpha-beta-depleted transplantation in children. Study-wide points: About two months after transplant, alpha-beta T cells reportedly came from several hundred expanded graft clones. After one year, T-cell counts and TCRbeta diversity mostly came from new T cells. Surviving recipient T cells and thymic progenitors produced the high day-60 TCRbeta diversity seen in some patients.

This clonotype has more than one count but fewer than ten. What it recognizes is unknown. Preparing the TCRbeta library involved the use of unique molecular identifiers. TCRdb re-analysed the PCR reads in MiXCR, keeping a single row per CDR3 protein. The data contain tens of thousands of distinct CDR3 sequences, around 40% of them singletons. The CDR3 sequence is 13 residues long. Germline V gives CDR1 MNHNS, CDR2 SASEGT. Unmatched junction bases numbered 5, after V lost 8 bases and J lost 4 bases. This clonotype was obtained from a male patient aged 10 to 17 who had a stem cell transplant for acute lymphoblastic leukemia, so the T cells may come from the graft donor. The V gene is TRBV6-1, the J gene TRBJ2-4, with 7 bases that match TRBD2. The sequencing here drew on PBMCs, mostly from graft donor cells, taken 360 days after TCRalphabeta/CD19-depleted stem cell transplant. In nucleotides, the CDR3 is TGTGCCAGCTCAGTCGGGGGGAAAAACATTCAGTACTTC. It is translated as CASSVGGKNIQYF.